This T cell receptor (beta chain) was sequenced for a study of shared clonotypes between healthy human individuals. Using immunoSEQ multiplex PCR, the repertoire was profiled, and TCRdb retains in-frame clones only, with some absent. The data show fewer than 550,000 clones, nearly 80% seen once. CDR1 is SGHNT, CDR2 YYREEE, per germline (reference sequence). The V gene lost 0 bases and the J gene lost 6 bases, with 13 bases spanning the gap. This CDR3 has 14 residues. The clonotype comes from a woman between 40 and 50 years old in good health. Some clones in this sample may be carry-over from other donors' samples. The chain is built from TRBV5-4 and TRBJ2-7; D is undetermined. Specimen: PBMCs. This chain's CDR3 is CASSLVGRASEQYF. CDR3 sequence (DNA): TGTGCCAGCAGCTTGGTAGGTAGGGCTTCCGAGCAGTACTTC.